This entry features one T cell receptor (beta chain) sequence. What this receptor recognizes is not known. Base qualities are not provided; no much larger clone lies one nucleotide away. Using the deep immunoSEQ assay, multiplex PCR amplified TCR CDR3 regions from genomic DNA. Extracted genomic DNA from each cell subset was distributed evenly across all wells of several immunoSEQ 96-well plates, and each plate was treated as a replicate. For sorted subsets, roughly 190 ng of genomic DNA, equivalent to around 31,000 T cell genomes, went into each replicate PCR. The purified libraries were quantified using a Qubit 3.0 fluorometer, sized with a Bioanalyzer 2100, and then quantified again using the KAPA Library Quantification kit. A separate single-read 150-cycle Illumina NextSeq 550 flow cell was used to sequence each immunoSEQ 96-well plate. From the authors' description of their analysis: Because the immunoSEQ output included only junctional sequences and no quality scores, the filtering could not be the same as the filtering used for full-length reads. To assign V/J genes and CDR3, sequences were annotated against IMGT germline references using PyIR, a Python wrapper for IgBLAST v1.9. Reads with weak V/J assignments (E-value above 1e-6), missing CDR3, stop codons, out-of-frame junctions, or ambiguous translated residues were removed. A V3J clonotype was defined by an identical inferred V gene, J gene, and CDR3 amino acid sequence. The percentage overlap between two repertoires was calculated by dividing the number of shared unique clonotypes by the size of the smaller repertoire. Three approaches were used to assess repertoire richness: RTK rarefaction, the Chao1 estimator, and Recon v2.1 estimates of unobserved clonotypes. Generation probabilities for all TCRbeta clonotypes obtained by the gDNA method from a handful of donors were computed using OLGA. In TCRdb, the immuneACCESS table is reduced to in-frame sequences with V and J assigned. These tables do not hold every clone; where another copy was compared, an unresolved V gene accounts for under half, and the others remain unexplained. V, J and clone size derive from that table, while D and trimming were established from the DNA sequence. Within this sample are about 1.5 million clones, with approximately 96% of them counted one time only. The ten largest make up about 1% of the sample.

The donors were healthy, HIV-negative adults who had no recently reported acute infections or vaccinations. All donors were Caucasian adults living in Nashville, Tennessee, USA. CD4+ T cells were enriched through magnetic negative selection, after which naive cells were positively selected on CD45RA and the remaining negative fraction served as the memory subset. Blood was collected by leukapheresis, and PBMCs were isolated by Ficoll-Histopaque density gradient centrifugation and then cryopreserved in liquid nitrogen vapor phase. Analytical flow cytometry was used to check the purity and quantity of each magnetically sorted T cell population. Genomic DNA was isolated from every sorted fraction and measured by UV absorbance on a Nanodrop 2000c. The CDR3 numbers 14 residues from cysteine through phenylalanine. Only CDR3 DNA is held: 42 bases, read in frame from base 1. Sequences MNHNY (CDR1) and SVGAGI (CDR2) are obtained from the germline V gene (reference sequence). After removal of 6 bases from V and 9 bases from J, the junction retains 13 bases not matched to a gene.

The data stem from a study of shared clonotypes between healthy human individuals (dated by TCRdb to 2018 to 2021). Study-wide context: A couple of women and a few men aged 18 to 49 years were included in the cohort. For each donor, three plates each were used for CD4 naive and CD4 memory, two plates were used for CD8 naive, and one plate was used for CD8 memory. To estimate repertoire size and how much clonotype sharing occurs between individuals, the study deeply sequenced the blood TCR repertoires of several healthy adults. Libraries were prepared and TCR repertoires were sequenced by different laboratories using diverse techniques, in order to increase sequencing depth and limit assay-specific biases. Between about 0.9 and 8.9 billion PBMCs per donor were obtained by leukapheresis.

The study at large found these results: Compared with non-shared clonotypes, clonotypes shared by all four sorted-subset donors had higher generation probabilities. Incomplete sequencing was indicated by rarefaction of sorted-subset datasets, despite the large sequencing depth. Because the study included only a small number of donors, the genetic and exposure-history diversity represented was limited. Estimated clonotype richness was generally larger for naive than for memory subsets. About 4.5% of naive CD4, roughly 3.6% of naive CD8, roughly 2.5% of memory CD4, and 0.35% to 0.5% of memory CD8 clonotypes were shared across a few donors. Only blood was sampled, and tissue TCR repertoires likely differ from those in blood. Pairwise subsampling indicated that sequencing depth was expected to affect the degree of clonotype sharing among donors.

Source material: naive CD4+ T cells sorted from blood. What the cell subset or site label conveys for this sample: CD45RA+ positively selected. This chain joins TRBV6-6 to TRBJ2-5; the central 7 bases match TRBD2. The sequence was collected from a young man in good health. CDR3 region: CASSRGTAGEAQYF. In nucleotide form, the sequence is TGTGCCAGCAGCCGCGGGACTGCGGGGGAGGCCCAGTACTTC.